This is a list of T cell receptor beta chains from one sample in a study of CD4+ T cells in melanoma. The assay was immunoSEQ multiplex PCR, and TCRdb's table has in-frame clones only and misses some. The repertoire consists of approximately 6,900 clones, with under 75% occurring once and the leading ten covering roughly 23%. The material sequenced was cells from a culture (not recorded whether cultured in vitro). These receptors were collected from a human donor with melanoma. Both conserved end residues are part of each CDR3.

V gene	J gene	CDR3 protein
TRBV29-1	TRBJ2-2	CSVATNTGELFF
TRBV7-9	TRBJ2-5	CASSSSRAKEETQYF
TRBV10-2	TRBJ2-5	CASSEPRTQGETQYF
TRBV7-9	TRBJ1-3	CALADGYSGNTIYF
TRBV28	TRBJ1-6	CASSPGSGSSPLHF
TRBV6-5	TRBJ2-7	CASNAYEQYF
TRBV9	TRBJ2-1	CASSQQGNSYNEQFF
TRBV23-1	TRBJ2-6	CASSQSRGSGSGANVLTF
TRBV5-6	TRBJ2-7	CASSSRGDLTYEQYF
TRBV10-3	TRBJ2-1	CAISDPEGTSGGHEQFF
TRBV4-1	TRBJ1-1	CASSPRRGTLNTEAFF
TRBV19	TRBJ1-1	CASSNSGNTLNTEAFF
TRBV30	TRBJ2-7	CAWTGGNYEQYF
TRBV25-1	TRBJ2-5	CASSLPGAGETQYF
TRBV6-2/TRBV6-3	TRBJ2-2	CASSYRPGLATGELFF
TRBV27	TRBJ1-4	CASSFTGFEKLFF
TRBV3-1/TRBV3-2	TRBJ2-7	CASSQGSGGVSSYEQYF
TRBV29-1	TRBJ1-2	CSVEVQGGYGYTF
TRBV5-1	TRBJ2-1	CASSSGQGALNEQFF
TRBV19	TRBJ1-5	CASSIISARGAGNQPQHF
TRBV28	TRBJ1-2	CASSRPGQGVYGYTF
TRBV6-6	TRBJ2-1	CASSHGGEQFF
TRBV7-6	TRBJ2-7	CASSLAWGQGNEQYF
TRBV30	TRBJ1-6	CAWSVPDSSYNSPLHF
TRBV18	TRBJ2-7	CASSTTSGRIYEQYF
TRBV4-3	TRBJ1-2	CASSQDLGVGYTF
TRBV30	TRBJ1-2	CACKTRTGESATNYGYTF
TRBV5-1	TRBJ2-7	CASRPGTDYEQYF
TRBV18	TRBJ2-7	CASSTGTGYEQYF
TRBV5-8	TRBJ2-1	CASSHRGIGSYNEQFF
TRBV5-8	TRBJ2-2	CASSFPGELFF
TRBV19	TRBJ1-6	CASSISGARVVPSPLHF
TRBV20-1	TRBJ1-1	CSAGGEGRAFF
TRBV6-1	TRBJ2-1	CASSEEGGRQGEDEQFF
TRBV5-6	TRBJ2-3	CASSTVLAGGPDTQYF
TRBV25-1	TRBJ2-7	CASSEYYAERLNEQYF
TRBV4-1	TRBJ2-7	CASSQGRGERSYEQYF
TRBV21-1	TRBJ2-7	CASSGGQGVHEQYF
TRBV5-8	TRBJ2-7	CASSLPGNEQYF
TRBV6-5	TRBJ1-2	CASSYGTGGAYGYTF
TRBV7-8	TRBJ1-4	CASSLSLYEKLFF
TRBV18	TRBJ1-1	CASSPSQGTEAFF
TRBV5-6	TRBJ2-5	CASSPDRETQYF
TRBV12-5	TRBJ2-2	CASGVTGELFF
TRBV7-9	TRBJ2-7	CASSLAGGAENF
TRBV19	TRBJ2-7	CASSMGRAYEQYF
TRBV19	TRBJ1-5	CASSIGLGQGALNQPQHF
TRBV9	TRBJ2-7	CASTSGGVGDEQYF